This TCR beta chain was obtained from a study of T-cell memory formation after mild COVID-19. Germline CDR1 reads SQVTM; CDR2 reads ANQGSEA. The ends lost 7 bases at V and 5 bases at J; junction bases unmatched: 10. The CDR3 runs 13 residues. One entry per CDR3 protein, called by TCRdb with MiXCR from the 5' RACE reads. Here the sample spans 550,000 to 700,000 distinct CDR3 sequences, roughly 17% being singletons. Input material: PBMCs or a T cell subset sorted from them (not recorded which). This chain uses TRBV29-1 with TRBJ2-7, with 8 bases that match TRBD1. This TCR derives from an adult woman who had mild COVID-19 (a few samples of this study predate the infection). Cell type and time point are not known. The CDR3 sequence: CSGGQGTPNEQYF. Written as DNA, the CDR3 is TGCAGCGGTGGACAGGGCACTCCTAACGAGCAGTACTTC.